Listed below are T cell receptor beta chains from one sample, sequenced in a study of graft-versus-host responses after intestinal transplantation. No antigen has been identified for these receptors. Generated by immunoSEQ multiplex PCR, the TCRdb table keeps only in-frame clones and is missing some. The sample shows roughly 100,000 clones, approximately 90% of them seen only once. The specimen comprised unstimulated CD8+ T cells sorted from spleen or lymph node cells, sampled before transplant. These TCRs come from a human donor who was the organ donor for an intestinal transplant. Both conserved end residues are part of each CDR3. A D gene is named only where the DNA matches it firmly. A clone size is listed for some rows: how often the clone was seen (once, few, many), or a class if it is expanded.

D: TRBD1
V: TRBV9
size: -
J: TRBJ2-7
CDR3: CASSVGTGVGYEQYF
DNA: TGTGCCAGCAGCGTAGGGACAGGGGTGGGCTACGAGCAGTACTTC

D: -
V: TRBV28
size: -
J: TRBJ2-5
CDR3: CASSLWGGPDKETQYF
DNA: TGTGCCAGCAGTTTATGGGGAGGACCAGACAAAGAGACCCAGTACTTC

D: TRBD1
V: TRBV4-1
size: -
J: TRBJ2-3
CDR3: CASSQEGQGGAGTQYF
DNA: TGCGCCAGCAGCCAAGAGGGACAGGGCGGCGCAGGTACGCAGTATTTT

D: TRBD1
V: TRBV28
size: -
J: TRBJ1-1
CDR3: CASSPDREDTEAFF
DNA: TGTGCCAGCAGCCCTGACAGGGAGGACACTGAAGCTTTCTTT

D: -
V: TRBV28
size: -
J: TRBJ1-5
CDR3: CASSLTGQNSNQPQHF
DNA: TGTGCCAGCAGTTTAACCGGACAGAATAGCAATCAGCCCCAGCATTTT

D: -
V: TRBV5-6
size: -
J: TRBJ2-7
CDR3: CASSSEDSAYEQYF
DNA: TGTGCCAGCAGCTCTGAGGACTCAGCCTACGAGCAGTACTTC

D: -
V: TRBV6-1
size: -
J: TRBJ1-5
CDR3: CASSETAHINQPQHF
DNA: TGTGCCAGCAGTGAGACAGCGCATATCAATCAGCCCCAGCATTTT

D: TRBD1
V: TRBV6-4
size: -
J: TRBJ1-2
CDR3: CASSGDRGGYTF
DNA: TGTGCCAGCAGTGGGGACAGGGGCGGCTACACCTTC

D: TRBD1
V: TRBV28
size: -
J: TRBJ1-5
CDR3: CASSLRQGSQPQHF
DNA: TGTGCCAGCAGTCTACGACAGGGCAGTCAGCCCCAGCATTTT

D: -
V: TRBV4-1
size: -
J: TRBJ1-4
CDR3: CASSQGSGWEEKLFF
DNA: TGCGCCAGCAGCCAAGGGTCAGGGTGGGAAGAAAAACTGTTTTTT

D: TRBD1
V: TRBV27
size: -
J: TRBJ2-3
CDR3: CASSLAGGVTDTQYF
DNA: TGTGCCAGCAGTTTAGCAGGGGGCGTCACAGATACGCAGTATTTT

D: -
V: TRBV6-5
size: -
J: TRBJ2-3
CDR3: CASSLGGTDTQYF
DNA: TGTGCCAGCAGCCTCGGGGGCACAGATACGCAGTATTTT

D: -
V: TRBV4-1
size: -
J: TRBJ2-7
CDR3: CASSQISASPYEQYF
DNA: TGCGCCAGCAGCCAGATTAGCGCAAGCCCCTACGAGCAGTACTTC

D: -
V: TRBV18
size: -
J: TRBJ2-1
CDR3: CASSPRGRFYNEQFF
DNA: TGTGCCAGCTCACCTCGGGGTCGATTCTACAATGAGCAGTTCTTC

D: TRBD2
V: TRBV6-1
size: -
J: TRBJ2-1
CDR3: CASRQRESSYNEQFF
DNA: TGTGCCAGCAGGCAGCGGGAGAGCTCCTACAATGAGCAGTTCTTC

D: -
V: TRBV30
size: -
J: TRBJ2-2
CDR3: CAWSVPGRINTGELFF
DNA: TGTGCCTGGAGTGTACCCGGCAGGATAAACACCGGGGAGCTGTTTTTT

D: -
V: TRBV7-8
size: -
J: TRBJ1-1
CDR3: CASSLLQTVQEAFF
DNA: TGTGCCAGCAGCCTCCTCCAGACAGTCCAGGAAGCTTTCTTT

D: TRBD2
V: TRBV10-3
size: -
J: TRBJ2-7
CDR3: CAILAGVNEQYF
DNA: TGTGCCATCTTAGCGGGAGTCAACGAGCAGTACTTC

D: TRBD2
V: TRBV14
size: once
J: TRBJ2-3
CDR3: CASSQDWGLAGDYTQYF
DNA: TGTGCCAGCAGCCAAGATTGGGGCCTAGCGGGAGATTATACGCAGTATTTT

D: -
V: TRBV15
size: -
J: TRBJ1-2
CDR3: CATSRSRTDYGYTF
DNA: TGTGCCACCAGCAGATCCCGGACAGACTATGGCTACACCTTC

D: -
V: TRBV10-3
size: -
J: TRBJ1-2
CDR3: CAIKRGGVRVSGYTF
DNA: TGTGCCATCAAGCGGGGGGGGGTCCGGGTAAGTGGCTACACCTTC

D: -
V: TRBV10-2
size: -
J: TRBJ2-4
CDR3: CASSESLNYPVNIQYF
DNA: TGCGCCAGCAGTGAGAGTCTGAACTACCCGGTGAACATTCAGTACTTC

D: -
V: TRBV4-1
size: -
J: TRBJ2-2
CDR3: CASSQDTLIVAGNTGELFF
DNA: TGCGCCAGCAGCCAAGATACACTTATAGTTGCAGGAAACACCGGGGAGCTGTTTTTT

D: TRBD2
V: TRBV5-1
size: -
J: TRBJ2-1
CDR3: CASSAQAGGPNEQFF
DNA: TGCGCCAGCAGCGCGCAAGCGGGAGGGCCTAATGAGCAGTTCTTC

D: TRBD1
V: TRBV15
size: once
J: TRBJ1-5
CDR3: CATSRDRVDRGSNQPQHF
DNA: TGTGCCACCAGCAGAGATCGGGTGGACAGGGGCAGCAATCAGCCCCAGCATTTT

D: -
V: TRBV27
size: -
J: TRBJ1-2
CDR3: CASSFGEGLNYGYTF
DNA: TGTGCCAGCAGTTTTGGGGAGGGGCTTAACTATGGCTACACCTTC